The subject of this entry is one T cell receptor beta chain. This clonotype has just a few counts. The specificity of this receptor is unknown. Per-base qualities were not stored, and no clone one base away is much larger. This sample is part of a study of CD8 T cells in ankylosing spondylitis (dated by TCRdb to the late 2010s). Background for the entire study: The study profiled T cell receptor beta repertoires in healthy donors and ankylosing spondylitis patients to find disease-linked TCR variants. The full study cohort was made up of 25 ankylosing spondylitis patients and roughly 100 healthy donors. Peripheral blood was sampled, and synovial fluid was additionally collected from ankylosing spondylitis patients. What the study reported, not specific to this receptor: According to the report, matched synovial fluid samples from ankylosing spondylitis patients were significantly enriched for the disease-linked clones. Some motif variants had previously been reported in the synovial fluid and blood of reactive arthritis patients, which suggests shared mechanisms of disease initiation. Blood from ankylosing spondylitis patients appeared to be characterized by a TCR beta motif composed of eight highly homologous amino acid variants. A CD8+ phenotype was shown by the disease-linked clones, which were found at relatively low frequencies in peripheral blood.

TCRdb shows the sequencer as Illumina HiSeq 2500. TCR beta libraries were prepared by quantitative 5'-RACE with molecular barcodes. In the authors' own workflow: A new computational method, built on a probabilistic model of VDJ rearrangement, was used to identify disease-linked TCR variants. TCRdb cleaned the public reads at Q25 with fastp, built clones with MiXCR and kept in-frame beta chains. CDR3 protein duplicates are merged, each entry listing the most common genes and DNA. These V and J calls are TCRdb output, not the study's own analysis. A total of under 250,000 distinct CDR3 sequences appear in this sample, about 11% of them only once. Of the sample, less than 7% falls within the top ten clones. The CDR3 goes from the cysteine to the phenylalanine over 17 residues. The retained sequence is limited to the CDR3, 51 bases, with the frame set at the first base. Relative to germline, V is 1 base shorter and J is 0 bases shorter, with 19 bases between their ends. Via the germline V gene (reference sequence), CDR1 is DFQATT and CDR2 SNEGSKA.

In this chain, TRBV20-1 is recombined with TRBJ2-7, and possibly TRBD1, on 6 matching bases. The sequencing sample was made of blood, either unsorted or a sorted T cell fraction (not recorded which). The source is a male donor with ankylosing spondylitis or in good health (not recorded which). CDR3 loop: CSARGIPPGAFSYEQYF. At the DNA level, the sequence is TGCAGTGCTAGAGGCATCCCTCCAGGGGCTTTCTCCTACGAGCAGTACTTC.